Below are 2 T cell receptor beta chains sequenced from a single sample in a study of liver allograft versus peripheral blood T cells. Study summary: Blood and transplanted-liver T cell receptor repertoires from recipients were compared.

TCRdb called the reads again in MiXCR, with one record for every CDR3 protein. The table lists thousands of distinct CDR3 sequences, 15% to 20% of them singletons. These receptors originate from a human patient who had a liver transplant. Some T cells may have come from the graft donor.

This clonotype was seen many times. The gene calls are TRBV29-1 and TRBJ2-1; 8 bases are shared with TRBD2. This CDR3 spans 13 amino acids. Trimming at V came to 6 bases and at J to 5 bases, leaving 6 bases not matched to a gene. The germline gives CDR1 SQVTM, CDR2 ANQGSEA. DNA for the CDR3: TGCAGCGTGTATAGCGGGGCCCACAATGAGCAGTTCTTC. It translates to CSVYSGAHNEQFF.

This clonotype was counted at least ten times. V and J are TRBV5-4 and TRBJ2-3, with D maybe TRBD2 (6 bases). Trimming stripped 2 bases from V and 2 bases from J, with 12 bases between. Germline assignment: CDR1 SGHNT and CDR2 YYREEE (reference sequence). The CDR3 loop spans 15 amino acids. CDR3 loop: CASSFFSGTTDTQYF. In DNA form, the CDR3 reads TGTGCCAGCAGCTTCTTTAGCGGCACCACAGATACGCAGTATTTT.